This T cell receptor (beta chain) was retrieved from a study of cytomegalovirus exposure and HLA in healthy donors. CDR3 length: 14 residues. The V gene lost 5 bases and the J gene lost 0 bases, with 11 bases spanning the gap. Germline V gene data show CDR1 as SNHLY and CDR2 as FYNNEI. Amplification used 60 Vbeta primers and 13 Jbeta primers. The method was immunoSEQ multiplex PCR; TCRdb's version includes in-frame clones alone and lacks a portion of them. The sample has around 120,000 clones, 80% seen once. The donors were healthy bone marrow donors. The chain links TRBV2 to TRBJ2-7; D is unresolved. The receptor's source is a female donor in good health and CMV-seropositive. Specimen: PBMCs. The CDR3 loop reads CASSLQMSSYEQYF. The CDR3 bases are TGTGCCAGCAGTCTACAGATGAGCTCCTACGAGCAGTACTTC.